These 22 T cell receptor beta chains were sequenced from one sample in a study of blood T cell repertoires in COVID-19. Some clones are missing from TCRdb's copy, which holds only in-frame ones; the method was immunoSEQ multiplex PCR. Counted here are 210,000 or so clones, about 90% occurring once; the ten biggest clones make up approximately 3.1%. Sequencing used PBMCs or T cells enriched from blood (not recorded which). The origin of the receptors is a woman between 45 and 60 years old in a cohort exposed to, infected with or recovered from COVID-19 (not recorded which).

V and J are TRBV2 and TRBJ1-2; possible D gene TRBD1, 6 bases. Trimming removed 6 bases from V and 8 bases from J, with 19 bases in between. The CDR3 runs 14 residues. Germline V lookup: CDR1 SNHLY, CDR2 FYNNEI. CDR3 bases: TGTGCCAGCAGGATGGACAGCGCCATGTCCGGCTACACCTTC. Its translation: CASRMDSAMSGYTF.

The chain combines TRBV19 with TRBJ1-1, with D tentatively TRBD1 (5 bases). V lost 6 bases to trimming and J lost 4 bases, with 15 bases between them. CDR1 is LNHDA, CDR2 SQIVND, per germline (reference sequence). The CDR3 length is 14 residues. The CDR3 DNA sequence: TGTGCCAGTAGAGAACAGGCCTGGGGCACTGAAGCTTTCTTT. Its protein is CASREQAWGTEAFF.

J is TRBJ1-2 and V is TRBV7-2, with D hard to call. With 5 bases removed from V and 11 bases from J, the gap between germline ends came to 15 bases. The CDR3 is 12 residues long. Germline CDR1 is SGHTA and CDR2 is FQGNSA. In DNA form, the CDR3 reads TGTGCCAGCAGCCCTACTCCCCCGTTGTACACCTTC. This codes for CASSPTPPLYTF.

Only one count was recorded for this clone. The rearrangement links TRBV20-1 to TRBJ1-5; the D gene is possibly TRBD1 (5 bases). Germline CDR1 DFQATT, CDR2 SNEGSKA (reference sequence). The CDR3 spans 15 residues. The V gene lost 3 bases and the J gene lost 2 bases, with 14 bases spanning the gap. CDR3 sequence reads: CSASQGGVGNQPQHF. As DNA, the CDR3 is TGCAGTGCTAGTCAGGGAGGAGTTGGCAATCAGCCCCAGCATTTT.

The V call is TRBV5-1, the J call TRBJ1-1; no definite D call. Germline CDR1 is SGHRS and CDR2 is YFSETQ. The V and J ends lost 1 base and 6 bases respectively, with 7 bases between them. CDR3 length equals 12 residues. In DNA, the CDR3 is TGCGCCAGCAGCTTGCCCTCCCCTGAAGCTTTCTTT. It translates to CASSLPSPEAFF.

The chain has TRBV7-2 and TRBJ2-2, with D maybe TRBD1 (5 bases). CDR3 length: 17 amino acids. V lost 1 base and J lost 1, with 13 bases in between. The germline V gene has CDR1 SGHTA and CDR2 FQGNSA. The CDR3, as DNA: TGTGCCAGCAGCTTAGGAATCGCAGGGAAGAACACCGGGGAGCTGTTTTTT. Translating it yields CASSLGIAGKNTGELFF.

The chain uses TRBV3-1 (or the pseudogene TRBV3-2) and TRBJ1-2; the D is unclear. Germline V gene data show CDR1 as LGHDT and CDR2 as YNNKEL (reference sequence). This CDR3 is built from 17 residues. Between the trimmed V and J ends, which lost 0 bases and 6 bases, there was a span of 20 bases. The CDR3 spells CASSQDPQVFIQDGYTF. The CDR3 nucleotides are TGTGCCAGCAGCCAAGATCCCCAGGTTTTTATCCAGGATGGCTACACCTTC.

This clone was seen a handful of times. In DNA form, the CDR3 reads TGTGCCAGCAGAAAGGACAGTCACTACTCTGGAAACACCATATATTTT. The encoded protein is CASRKDSHYSGNTIYF. The chain employs TRBV2 and TRBJ1-3, with D possibly TRBD1 on 6 matching bases. This CDR3 has 16 residues. CDR1 and CDR2 from the germline V gene are SNHLY and FYNNEI. The germline V and J ends were trimmed by 6 bases and 0 bases, with 15 bases remaining between them.

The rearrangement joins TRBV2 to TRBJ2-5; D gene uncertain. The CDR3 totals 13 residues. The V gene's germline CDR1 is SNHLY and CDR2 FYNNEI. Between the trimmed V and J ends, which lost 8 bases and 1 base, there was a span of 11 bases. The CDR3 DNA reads TGTGCCAGCCTCAGAGCGCTCCAAGAGACCCAGTACTTC. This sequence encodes CASLRALQETQYF. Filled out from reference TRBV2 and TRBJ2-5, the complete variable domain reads EPEVTQTPSHQVTQMGQEVILRCVPISNHLYFYWYRQILGQKVEFLVSFYNNEISEKSEIFDDQFSVERPDGSNFTLKIRSTKLEDSAMYFCASLRALQETQYFGPGTRLLVL.

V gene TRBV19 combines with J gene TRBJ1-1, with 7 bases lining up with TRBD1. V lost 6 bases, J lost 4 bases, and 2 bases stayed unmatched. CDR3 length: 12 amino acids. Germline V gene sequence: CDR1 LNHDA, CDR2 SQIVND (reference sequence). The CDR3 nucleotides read TGTGCCAGTAGCTACAGGGGCACTGAAGCTTTCTTT. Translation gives CASSYRGTEAFF.

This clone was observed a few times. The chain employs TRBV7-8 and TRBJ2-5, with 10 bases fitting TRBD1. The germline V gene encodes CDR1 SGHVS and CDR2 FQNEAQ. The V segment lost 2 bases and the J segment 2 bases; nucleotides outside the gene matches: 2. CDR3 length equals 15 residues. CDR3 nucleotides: TGTGCCAGCAGCTTAAGGGACAGGGGACAAGAGACCCAGTACTTC. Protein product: CASSLRDRGQETQYF. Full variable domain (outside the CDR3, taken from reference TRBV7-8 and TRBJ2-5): GAGVSQSPRYKVAKRGQDVALRCDPISGHVSLFWYQQALGQGPEFLTYFQNEAQLDKSGLPSDRFFAERPEGSVSTLKIQRTQQEDSAVYLCASSLRDRGQETQYFGPGTRLLVL.

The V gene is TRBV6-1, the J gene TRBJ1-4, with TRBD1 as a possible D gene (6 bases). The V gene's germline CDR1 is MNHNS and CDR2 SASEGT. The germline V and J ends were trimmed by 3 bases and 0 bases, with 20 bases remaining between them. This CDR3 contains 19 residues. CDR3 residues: CASSERGGTRYATNEKLFF. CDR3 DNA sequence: TGTGCCAGCAGTGAGAGGGGGGGGACCCGTTACGCAACTAATGAAAAACTGTTTTTT.

The chain's CDR3 is CASSYTWGQGYEQYF. CDR3 DNA: TGCGCCAGCAGCTATACCTGGGGACAGGGCTACGAGCAGTACTTC. V usage is TRBV5-1 and J usage is TRBJ2-7; 9 bases match TRBD1. The germline V gene encodes CDR1 SGHRS and CDR2 YFSETQ. This CDR3 has 15 amino acids. Trimming at V came to 3 bases and at J to 3 bases, leaving 7 bases not matched to a gene.

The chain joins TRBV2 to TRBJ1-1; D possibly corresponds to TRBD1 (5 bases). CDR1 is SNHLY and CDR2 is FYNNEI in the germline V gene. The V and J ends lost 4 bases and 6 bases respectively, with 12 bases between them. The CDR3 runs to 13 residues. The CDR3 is CASSGVSGAEAFF. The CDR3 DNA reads TGTGCCAGCAGTGGGGTCTCGGGGGCTGAAGCTTTCTTT.

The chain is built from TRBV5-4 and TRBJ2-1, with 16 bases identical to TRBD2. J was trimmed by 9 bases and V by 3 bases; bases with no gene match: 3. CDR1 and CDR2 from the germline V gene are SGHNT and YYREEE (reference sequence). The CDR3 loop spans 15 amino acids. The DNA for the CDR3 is TGTGCCAGCAGCTCAGGGACTAGCGGGGGGGGTGAGCAGTTCTTC. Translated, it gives CASSSGTSGGGEQFF.

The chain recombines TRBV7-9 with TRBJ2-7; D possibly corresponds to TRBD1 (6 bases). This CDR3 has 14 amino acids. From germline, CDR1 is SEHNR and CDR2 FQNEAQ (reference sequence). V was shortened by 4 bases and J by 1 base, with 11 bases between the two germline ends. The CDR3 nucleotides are TGTGCCAGCAGCTGGTCGACAGGATCCTACGAGCAGTACTTC. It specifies CASSWSTGSYEQYF.

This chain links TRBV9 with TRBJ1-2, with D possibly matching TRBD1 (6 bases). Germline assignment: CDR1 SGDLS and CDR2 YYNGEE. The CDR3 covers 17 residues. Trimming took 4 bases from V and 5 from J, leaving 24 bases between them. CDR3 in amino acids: CASSPQGGAKNPYGYTF. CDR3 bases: TGTGCCAGCAGCCCCCAAGGGGGGGCCAAGAACCCTTATGGCTACACCTTC.

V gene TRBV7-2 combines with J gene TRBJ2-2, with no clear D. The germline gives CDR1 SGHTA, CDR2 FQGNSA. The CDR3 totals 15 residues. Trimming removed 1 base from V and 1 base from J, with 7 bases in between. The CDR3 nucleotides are TGTGCCAGCAGCTTAGTCTCCGGGAACACCGGGGAGCTGTTTTTT. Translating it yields CASSLVSGNTGELFF.

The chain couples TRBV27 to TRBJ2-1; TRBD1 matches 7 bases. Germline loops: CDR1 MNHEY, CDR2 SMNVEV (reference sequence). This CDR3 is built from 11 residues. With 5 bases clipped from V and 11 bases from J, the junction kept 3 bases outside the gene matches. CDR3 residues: CASSKTGQQFF. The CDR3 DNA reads TGTGCCAGCAGTAAGACAGGGCAGCAGTTCTTC.

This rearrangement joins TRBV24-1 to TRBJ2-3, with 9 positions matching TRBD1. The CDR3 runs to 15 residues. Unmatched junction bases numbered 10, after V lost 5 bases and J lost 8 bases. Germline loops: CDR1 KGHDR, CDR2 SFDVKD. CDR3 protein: CATSAGTGRVSTQYF. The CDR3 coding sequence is TGTGCCACCAGTGCCGGGACAGGGCGCGTGAGTACGCAGTATTTT.

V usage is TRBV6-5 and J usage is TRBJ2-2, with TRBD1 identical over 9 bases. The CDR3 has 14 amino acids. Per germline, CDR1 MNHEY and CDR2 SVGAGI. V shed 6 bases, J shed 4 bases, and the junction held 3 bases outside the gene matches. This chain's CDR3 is CASSRDRVTGELFF. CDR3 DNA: TGTGCCAGCAGCCGGGACAGGGTCACCGGGGAGCTGTTTTTT.

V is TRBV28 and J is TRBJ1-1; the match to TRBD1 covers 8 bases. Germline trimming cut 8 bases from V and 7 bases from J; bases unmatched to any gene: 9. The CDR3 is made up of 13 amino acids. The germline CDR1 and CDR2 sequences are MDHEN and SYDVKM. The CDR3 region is CASPYTGGGEAFF. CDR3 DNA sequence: TGTGCCAGCCCCTATACAGGGGGGGGTGAAGCTTTCTTT. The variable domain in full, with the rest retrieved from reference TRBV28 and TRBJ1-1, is DVKVTQSSRYLVKRTGEKVFLECVQDMDHENMFWYRQDPGLGLRLIYFSYDVKMKEKGDIPEGYSVSREKKERFSLILESASTNQTSMYLCASPYTGGGEAFFGQGTRLTVV.